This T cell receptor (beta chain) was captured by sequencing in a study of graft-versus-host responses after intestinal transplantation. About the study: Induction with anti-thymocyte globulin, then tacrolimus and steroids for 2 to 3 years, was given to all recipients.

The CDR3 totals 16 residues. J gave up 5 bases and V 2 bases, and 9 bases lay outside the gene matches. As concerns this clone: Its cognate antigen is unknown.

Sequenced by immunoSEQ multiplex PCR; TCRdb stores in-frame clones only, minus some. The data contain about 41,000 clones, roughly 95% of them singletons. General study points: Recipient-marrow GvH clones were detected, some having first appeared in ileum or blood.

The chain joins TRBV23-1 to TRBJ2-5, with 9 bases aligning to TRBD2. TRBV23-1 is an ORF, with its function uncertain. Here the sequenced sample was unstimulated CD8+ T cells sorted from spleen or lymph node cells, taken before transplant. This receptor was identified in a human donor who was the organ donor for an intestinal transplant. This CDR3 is CASSQELAGKMETQYF. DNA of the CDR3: TGCGCCAGCAGTCAAGAGCTAGCGGGGAAGATGGAGACCCAGTACTTC.